Below are 22 T cell receptor beta chains sequenced from a single sample in a study of blood T cell repertoires in COVID-19. Sequenced by immunoSEQ multiplex PCR; TCRdb stores in-frame clones only, minus some. The repertoire has about 180,000 clones, 88% of them found once; the top ten carry more than 3.5%. The sample consisted of peripheral blood. These TCRs come from a woman aged 25 to 45 with acute or convalescent COVID-19.

The chain uses TRBV9 and TRBJ2-1; possible D gene TRBD1, 6 bases. The germline gives CDR1 SGDLS, CDR2 YYNGEE. Trimming left V 1 base short and J 0 bases short, with 11 bases between. The CDR3 is made up of 16 amino acids. The CDR3 sequence is CASSVLDSNSYNEQFF. The CDR3 DNA follows: TGTGCCAGCAGCGTACTGGACAGCAACTCCTACAATGAGCAGTTCTTC.

This chain connects TRBV4-1 to TRBJ2-5; TRBD2 might be the D (6 bases). With 3 bases removed from V and 4 bases from J, the gap between germline ends came to 18 bases. The CDR3 consists of 16 residues. Germline CDR1 and CDR2: MGHRA and YSYEKL. CDR3 residues: CASSHTSLAMGETQYF. The CDR3 DNA reads as TGCGCCAGCAGCCACACGTCACTAGCAATGGGAGAGACCCAGTACTTC.

CDR3 bases: TGTGCCAGCAGCCGAAGGACAGTTTTGAACACTGAAGCTTTCTTT. This translates into CASSRRTVLNTEAFF. The rearrangement uses TRBV21-1 and TRBJ1-1; TRBD1 reflects the table's D call only, with no check against the DNA. TRBV21-1 represents a pseudogene. The CDR3 consists of 15 residues.

This clone was seen once. The chain links TRBV5-6 to TRBJ2-7, with 7 nucleotides matching TRBD2. The CDR3 spans 14 residues. V gave up 6 bases and J gave up 4 bases; unmatched junction bases: 10. Looked up from germline, CDR1 is SGHDT and CDR2 is YYEEEE. CDR3: CASNRGEWGYEQYF. As DNA, the CDR3 is TGTGCCAGCAATCGGGGGGAGTGGGGTTACGAGCAGTACTTC.

The rearrangement links TRBV10-1 to TRBJ1-2, with 7 nucleotides matching TRBD1. CDR3 length: 13 amino acids. Germline trimming cut 5 bases from V and 9 bases from J; bases unmatched to any gene: 9. CDR1 and CDR2 (germline): WNHNN, SYGVQD (reference sequence). As DNA, the CDR3 is TGCGCCAGCAGTACCGGGACAGAGCAAAGCTACACCTTC. The encoded protein is CASSTGTEQSYTF.

This chain uses TRBV29-1 with TRBJ2-1; the match to TRBD2 covers 10 bases. Germline CDR1 SQVTM, CDR2 ANQGSEA. There are 14 residues in the CDR3. V gave up 1 base and J gave up 4 bases; unmatched junction bases: 1. CDR3: CSVEGGLAYNEQFF. CDR3 coding DNA: TGCAGCGTTGAAGGGGGACTAGCGTACAATGAGCAGTTCTTC.

The CDR3 DNA sequence: TGCGCCAGCAGCTTGGGTGACTTGTACAATGAGCAGTTCTTC. This sequence encodes CASSLGDLYNEQFF. This chain joins TRBV5-1 and TRBJ2-1; D uncertain. V lost 0 bases to trimming and J lost 4 bases, with 8 bases between them. Germline CDR1 and CDR2: SGHRS and YFSETQ. CDR3 size: 14 residues. Full variable domain (missing parts from reference TRBV5-1 and TRBJ2-1): KAGVTQTPRYLIKTRGQQVTLSCSPISGHRSVSWYQQTPGQGLQFLFEYFSETQRNKGNFPGRFSGRQFSNSRSEMNVSTLELGDSALYLCASSLGDLYNEQFFGPGTRLTVL.

To note about this clone: A read error may account for a junction end that differs from germline. The V gene is TRBV5-1, the J gene TRBJ1-1, with a tentative D call TRBD1 (6 bases). CDR3 length: 13 residues. CDR1 and CDR2 (germline): SGHRS, YFSETQ. This CDR3 is CASSPGQNAEAFF. CDR3 sequence (DNA): TGCGCCAGCAGCCCCGGACAGAACGCTGAAGCTTTCTTT.

This rearrangement joins TRBV2 to TRBJ1-5, with D possibly TRBD1 on 5 matching bases. This CDR3 is built from 13 residues. Deletions cut 2 bases from V and 9 bases from J, with 11 bases between. Germline CDR1 SNHLY, CDR2 FYNNEI. CDR3 residues: CASSESQGGPQHF. CDR3 coding DNA: TGTGCCAGCAGTGAAAGCCAGGGTGGGCCCCAGCATTTT.

V is TRBV7-9 and J is TRBJ1-1; 9 bases are a match to TRBD1. The CDR3 is made up of 15 amino acids. V lost 0 bases to trimming and J lost 7 bases; unmatched junction nucleotides: 6. The germline V gene encodes CDR1 SEHNR and CDR2 FQNEAQ (reference sequence). Written as DNA, the CDR3 is TGTGCCAGCAGCTTAGCCCCGACAGGGGGTAGTGAAGCTTTCTTT. This encodes CASSLAPTGGSEAFF. The full variable domain, completed using reference TRBV7-9 and TRBJ1-1, is DTGVSQNPRHKITKRGQNVTFRCDPISEHNRLYWYRQTLGQGPEFLTYFQNEAQLEKSRLLSDRFSAERPKGSFSTLEIQRTEQGDSAMYLCASSLAPTGGSEAFFGQGTRLTVV.

This chain connects TRBV29-1 to TRBJ1-4; unclear D gene. The CDR3 contains 10 residues. The germline gives CDR1 SQVTM, CDR2 ANQGSEA. V was pared by 4 bases and J by 8 bases, with 5 bases between. The CDR3 is CSVGGEKLFF. The CDR3 bases are TGCAGCGTTGGCGGGGAAAAACTGTTTTTT.

This rearrangement joins TRBV28 to TRBJ1-1; D not certain. Germline V lookup: CDR1 MDHEN, CDR2 SYDVKM. The CDR3 runs 11 residues. Trimming stripped 8 bases from V and 5 bases from J, with 9 bases between. The CDR3 sequence: CASRGRTEAFF. The CDR3 nucleotides read TGTGCCAGCCGAGGGCGGACTGAAGCTTTCTTT.

This sequence joins TRBV10-1 and TRBJ2-4, with a weak D call TRBD1 (6 bases). Germline V gives CDR1 WNHNN, CDR2 SYGVQD (reference sequence). Trimming pared 5 bases from V and 0 bases from J, leaving 8 bases between. CDR3 length equals 14 residues. DNA for the CDR3: TGCGCCAGCAGTAGGACAGCAGCCAAAAACATTCAGTACTTC. Amino acid sequence: CASSRTAAKNIQYF.

The chain has TRBV11-3 and TRBJ2-5; tentatively, D is TRBD2 (5 bases). The CDR3 is made up of 12 amino acids. Germline lookup yields CDR1 SGHNT and CDR2 YENEEA. V was clipped by 0 bases and J by 7 bases, with 6 bases between them. This chain's CDR3 is CASSLEGGTQYF. CDR3 coding DNA: TGTGCCAGCAGCTTAGAAGGAGGGACCCAGTACTTC.

This rearrangement joins TRBV7-9 to TRBJ1-1, with a tentative D call TRBD1 (5 bases). The V end lost 2 bases, the J end lost 0 bases, and 13 bases lay between the germline ends. Germline lookup yields CDR1 SEHNR and CDR2 FQNEAQ (reference sequence). The CDR3 runs 16 residues. The CDR3 DNA reads TGTGCCAGCAGCTTACGGAAGGGGTTATTGAACACTGAAGCTTTCTTT. This encodes CASSLRKGLLNTEAFF.

The CDR3, as DNA: TGTGCCAGCAGCTTAGCAATGACATCAATCCCCGCCCCTAACTATGGCTACACCTTC. It specifies CASSLAMTSIPAPNYGYTF. The V gene is TRBV7-6, the J gene TRBJ1-2, with no clear D. V lost 0 bases to trimming and J lost 0 bases, with 20 bases between them. Germline lookup yields CDR1 SGHVS and CDR2 FNYEAQ. This CDR3 contains 19 residues.

The sample holds a few counts of this clone. The chain joins TRBV7-9 to TRBJ1-6; possible D gene TRBD1, 5 bases. Trimming cost V 2 bases and J 6 bases, with 11 bases left between them. The germline V gene encodes CDR1 SEHNR and CDR2 FQNEAQ (reference sequence). The CDR3 is made up of 15 amino acids. The CDR3 region is CASSLRGGVNSPLHF. DNA for the CDR3: TGTGCCAGCAGCTTAAGAGGAGGGGTTAATTCACCCCTCCACTTT.

The CDR3 loop reads CASHRVESEKLFF. The CDR3 DNA follows: TGTGCCAGCCACAGGGTAGAGAGTGAAAAACTGTTTTTT. The rearrangement joins TRBV2 to TRBJ1-4; possibly TRBD1 for D (6 bases). With 8 bases removed from V and 7 bases from J, the gap between germline ends came to 14 bases. Looked up from germline, CDR1 is SNHLY and CDR2 is FYNNEI. This CDR3 has 13 residues.

This chain links TRBV5-5 with TRBJ1-2; TRBD1 matches at 11 bases. Trimming took 0 bases from V and 7 from J; bases not matched to a gene: 11. The CDR3 is 17 amino acids. CDR1 SGHKS and CDR2 YYEKEE come from the germline V gene (reference sequence). The CDR3 region is CASSLDQGQGDYGGYTF. In nucleotides, the CDR3 is TGTGCCAGCAGCTTGGACCAGGGACAGGGGGACTATGGTGGCTACACCTTC.

The V call is TRBV5-1, the J call TRBJ2-3; D uncertain. V was pared by 2 bases and J by 7 bases, with 11 bases between. CDR1 SGHRS and CDR2 YFSETQ come from the germline V gene. There are 13 residues in the CDR3. The CDR3 region is CASSFAGRNTQYF. DNA for the CDR3: TGCGCCAGCAGCTTTGCAGGTAGAAATACGCAGTATTTT.

The chain combines TRBV27 with TRBJ2-7, with D unresolved. CDR3 length equals 12 residues. V was shortened by 7 bases and J by 1 base, with 8 bases between the two germline ends. Germline-derived CDR1 and CDR2 are MNHEY and SMNVEV (reference sequence). The DNA of the CDR3 is TGTGCCAGCAAAGACACGTCCTACGAGCAGTACTTC. It encodes CASKDTSYEQYF.

The rearrangement links TRBV15 to TRBJ1-1, with D maybe TRBD1 (5 bases). The CDR3 covers 17 residues. The germline V gene encodes CDR1 LNHNV and CDR2 YYDKDF (reference sequence). Trimming left V 0 bases short and J 4 bases short, with 18 bases between. The CDR3 loop is CATSRDSWGDPGTEAFF. The CDR3 DNA sequence: TGTGCCACCAGCAGAGACAGCTGGGGGGACCCGGGCACTGAAGCTTTCTTT.